Below are 29 T cell receptor beta chains sequenced from a single sample in a study of identifying expanded T cells in peripheral blood. Data came from immunoSEQ multiplex PCR; TCRdb stores just in-frame clones and leaves some out. The table has 120,000 or so clones, roughly 82% seen once. Sequenced material: blood. The receptors come from a person aged 18 to 75 in good health.

This clone was seen a few times. In nucleotides, the CDR3 is TGTGCCAGCAGCTTAGCACTTCTTGGGGAGCTGTTTTTT. Translated, it gives CASSLALLGELFF. This chain joins TRBV7-8 and TRBJ2-2; D is uncertain. Trimming removed 0 bases from V and 8 bases from J, with 7 bases in between. The germline V gene encodes CDR1 SGHVS and CDR2 FQNEAQ. CDR3 size: 13 residues.

The gene calls are TRBV5-4 and TRBJ2-5, with 7 positions matching TRBD2. The germline CDR1 and CDR2 sequences are SGHNT and YYREEE (reference sequence). The V and J ends lost 4 bases and 0 bases, in that order; junction bases with no gene match: 6. There are 15 residues in the CDR3. The chain's CDR3 is CASSPGGSDQETQYF. CDR3 in DNA: TGTGCCAGCAGCCCGGGGGGTAGCGACCAAGAGACCCAGTACTTC.

The chain uses TRBV28 and TRBJ2-7, with TRBD1 identical over 10 bases. The CDR3 sequence is 15 residues long. Germline V gene sequence: CDR1 MDHEN, CDR2 SYDVKM. V lost 7 bases to trimming and J lost 3 bases; unmatched junction nucleotides: 9. Written as DNA, the CDR3 is TGTGCCAGCAAACCGCCGGGACAGGGGTTCTACGAGCAGTACTTC. It is translated as CASKPPGQGFYEQYF. The entire variable domain, with the rest obtained from reference TRBV28 and TRBJ2-7, is as follows: DVKVTQSSRYLVKRTGEKVFLECVQDMDHENMFWYRQDPGLGLRLIYFSYDVKMKEKGDIPEGYSVSREKKERFSLILESASTNQTSMYLCASKPPGQGFYEQYFGPGTRLTVT.

This clone turned up a few times. The V call is TRBV14, the J call TRBJ1-2; TRBD1 is a possible D gene (5 bases). The CDR3 loop spans 13 amino acids. V was trimmed by 3 bases and J by 2 bases, leaving 7 bases between them. Per germline, CDR1 SGHDN and CDR2 FVKESK. The CDR3 is CASSQGRNYGYTF. CDR3 nucleotides: TGTGCCAGCAGCCAGGGACGGAACTATGGCTACACCTTC.

V usage is TRBV7-6 and J usage is TRBJ2-7; a possible D gene is TRBD1 (7 bases). Germline CDR1 SGHVS, CDR2 FNYEAQ. V was trimmed by 4 bases and J by 0 bases, leaving 19 bases between them. There are 17 residues in the CDR3. In nucleotides, the CDR3 is TGTGCCAGCAGCTCCCGGGACAGAAAAGCGGGCTCCTACGAGCAGTACTTC. Protein sequence: CASSSRDRKAGSYEQYF.

This chain joins TRBV14 and TRBJ1-2; tentative D call: TRBD1 (5 bases). Trimming removed 3 bases from V and 7 bases from J, with 9 bases in between. This CDR3 has 12 residues. Germline CDR1 is SGHDN and CDR2 is FVKESK. DNA for the CDR3: TGTGCCAGCAGCCATCAGGGCAGTGGCTACACCTTC. This codes for CASSHQGSGYTF.

The chain recombines TRBV19 with TRBJ2-2; D could derive from TRBD1 or TRBD2 (6 bases each). Trimming shortened V by 3 bases and J by 6 bases, and 14 bases separated the two germline ends. This CDR3 has 15 amino acids. CDR1 and CDR2 (germline): LNHDA, SQIVND (reference sequence). The chain's CDR3 is CASSISGGRAGELFF. The CDR3 coding sequence is TGTGCCAGTAGTATCAGTGGGGGGCGAGCCGGGGAGCTGTTTTTT. Drawing the rest from reference TRBV19 and TRBJ2-2, the complete variable domain is DGGITQSPKYLFRKEGQNVTLSCEQNLNHDAMYWYRQDPGQGLRLIYYSQIVNDFQKGDIAEGYSVSREKKESFPLTVTSAQKNPTAFYLCASSISGGRAGELFFGEGSRLTVL.

V usage is TRBV7-7 and J usage is TRBJ1-1; TRBD1 might be the D (5 bases). Germline V gene sequence: CDR1 SSHAT, CDR2 FNYEAQ (reference sequence). This CDR3 contains 13 residues. V was cut by 3 bases and J by 1 base, with 6 bases left in between. The CDR3 coding sequence is TGTGCCAGCAGCTTGGGGCAGAACACTGAAGCTTTCTTT. It encodes CASSLGQNTEAFF.

The V call is TRBV5-1, the J call TRBJ2-3; the D gene is possibly TRBD1 (6 bases). The CDR3 has 15 amino acids. V was clipped by 4 bases and J by 1 base, with 13 bases between them. Germline V gives CDR1 SGHRS, CDR2 YFSETQ. CDR3 sequence: CASSRNRDGTDTQYF. As DNA, the CDR3 is TGCGCCAGCAGCCGAAACAGGGACGGCACAGATACGCAGTATTTT.

There are many counts of this clone. V and J are TRBV20-1 and TRBJ1-2, with D hard to call. Germline V gene data show CDR1 as DFQATT and CDR2 as SNEGSKA (reference sequence). The V and J ends lost 6 bases and 8 bases respectively, with 13 bases between them. CDR3 length equals 11 residues. DNA of the CDR3: TGCAGTGCGATGGTTTTGGGGGGCTACACCTTC. It encodes CSAMVLGGYTF.

The chain combines TRBV30 with TRBJ2-5; D gene ambiguous. Germline assignment: CDR1 GTSNPN and CDR2 SVGIG (reference sequence). V was pared by 5 bases and J by 2 bases, with 12 bases between. The CDR3 runs to 13 residues. Here the CDR3 reads CAWDPLGQETQYF. In DNA, the CDR3 is TGTGCCTGGGACCCCCTGGGGCAAGAGACCCAGTACTTC.

The chain recombines TRBV25-1 with TRBJ1-2; D remains ambiguous. CDR1 and CDR2 (germline): MGHDK, SYGVNS. This CDR3 is built from 17 residues. V was trimmed by 3 bases and J by 5 bases, leaving 22 bases between them. CDR3 DNA: TGTGCCAGCAGTGAGAGAGGGAGTGGACTAAGTGGTTATGGCTACACCTTC. Its translation is CASSERGSGLSGYGYTF.

The J gene is TRBJ1-5, the V gene TRBV2; no definite D call. The CDR3 contains 12 residues. In germline, CDR1 is SNHLY, CDR2 FYNNEI. The ends were cut back, 1 base at V and 9 bases at J, with 7 bases in the middle. CDR3 amino acids: CASSEGPGPQHF. For the CDR3, the DNA is TGTGCCAGCAGTGAAGGCCCGGGGCCCCAGCATTTT. The whole variable domain, filled in from reference TRBV2 and TRBJ1-5, reads EPEVTQTPSHQVTQMGQEVILRCVPISNHLYFYWYRQILGQKVEFLVSFYNNEISEKSEIFDDQFSVERPDGSNFTLKIRSTKLEDSAMYFCASSEGPGPQHFGDGTRLSIL.

The CDR3 is CASSYSNGPVNTEAFF. The CDR3, as DNA: TGTGCCAGCAGTTACTCGAACGGACCGGTGAACACTGAAGCTTTCTTT. The chain has TRBV6-5 and TRBJ1-1; no reliable D call. Germline CDR1 and CDR2: MNHEY and SVGAGI. There are 16 residues in the CDR3. Trimming cost V 0 bases and J 0 bases, with 11 bases left between them.

This clone was observed a single time. The rearrangement links TRBV5-4 to TRBJ2-5, with 7 nucleotides matching TRBD2. Germline V gene lookup returns CDR1 SGHNT and CDR2 YYREEE (reference sequence). CDR3 length equals 15 residues. V was pared by 0 bases and J by 2 bases, with 4 bases of the junction left unmatched. Here the CDR3 DNA reads TGTGCCAGCAGCTTGGGTCCAGCGGGGCAAGAGACCCAGTACTTC. Protein product: CASSLGPAGQETQYF.

This clone was seen a few times. The chain couples TRBV6-1 to TRBJ2-3, with 9 bases matching TRBD1. The CDR3 sequence is 17 residues long. Looked up from germline, CDR1 is MNHNS and CDR2 is SASEGT. J gave up 6 bases and V 3 bases, and 13 bases lay outside the gene matches. CDR3 coding DNA: TGTGCCAGCAGTGACGCATGGGGGACAGGGTTCGGCGATACGCAGTATTTT. It translates to CASSDAWGTGFGDTQYF.

The chain carries TRBV4-3 and TRBJ1-6; no clear D gene. Deletions cut 0 bases from V and 0 bases from J, with 9 bases between. This CDR3 comprises 17 residues. CDR1 and CDR2 (germline): LGHNA, YSLEER. The CDR3 loop reads CASSQDLGSSYNSPLHF. The DNA of the CDR3 is TGCGCCAGCAGCCAAGATCTTGGGAGCTCCTATAATTCACCCCTCCACTTT.

This clone was detected only a few times. The gene calls are TRBV7-9 and TRBJ2-1; perhaps TRBD2 as D (5 bases). V was clipped by 5 bases and J by 8 bases, with 25 bases between them. The CDR3 contains 17 residues. Germline V gene lookup returns CDR1 SEHNR and CDR2 FQNEAQ (reference sequence). The CDR3 here is CASSPFPLTIGVDEQFF. In nucleotides, the CDR3 is TGTGCCAGCAGCCCATTTCCCCTGACCATCGGGGTGGATGAGCAGTTCTTC.

A single count supports this clone. The chain uses TRBV7-9 and TRBJ1-1; TRBD1 matches 9 bases. Germline V gives CDR1 SEHNR, CDR2 FQNEAQ (reference sequence). CDR3 size: 12 residues. The V segment lost 5 bases and the J segment 12 bases; nucleotides outside the gene matches: 7. The CDR3 loop is CASSPGTGLTFF. The DNA for the CDR3 is TGTGCCAGCAGCCCCGGGACAGGGTTGACTTTCTTT.

This clone was detected once. CDR3 bases: TGTGCCAGCAGTGAAAGTGTGAACACTGAAGCTTTCTTT. This gives the protein CASSESVNTEAFF. The chain recombines TRBV2 with TRBJ1-1, with D uncertain. V was clipped by 2 bases and J by 0 bases, with 4 bases between them. Per the germline V gene, CDR1 is SNHLY and CDR2 is FYNNEI. This CDR3 region has 13 residues.

J is TRBJ1-2 and V is TRBV7-8, with no clear D. Trimming took off 1 base at V and 5 bases at J, with 11 bases between the two ends. This CDR3 is 14 amino acids long. The germline V gene has CDR1 SGHVS and CDR2 FQNEAQ. Here the CDR3 DNA reads TGTGCCAGCAGCTTAGGTCGGACGGTTTATGGCTACACCTTC. Amino acid sequence: CASSLGRTVYGYTF.

This clone came up many times. The gene calls are TRBV4-1 and TRBJ1-1; D is perhaps TRBD1 (5 bases). This CDR3 is 16 amino acids long. With 5 bases removed from V and 4 bases from J, the gap between germline ends came to 20 bases. Germline lookup yields CDR1 MGHRA and CDR2 YSYEKL. The CDR3 spells CASSGSRDPRGTEAFF. The CDR3, as DNA: TGCGCCAGCAGCGGTTCCCGGGACCCGCGGGGCACTGAAGCTTTCTTT.

The CDR3 loop reads CASSPAPTGGYEQYF. CDR3 nucleotide sequence: TGCGCCAGCAGCCCGGCCCCGACGGGAGGCTACGAGCAGTACTTC. This chain links TRBV5-1 with TRBJ2-7; 7 bases are shared with TRBD2. The CDR3 is made up of 15 amino acids. Germline lookup yields CDR1 SGHRS and CDR2 YFSETQ. V lost 4 bases, J lost 3 bases, and 10 bases stayed unmatched.

In this sample, this clone turned up a few times. DNA for the CDR3: TGTGCCAGCAGTTTACCGGGACAGGGATCGGGTGGCTACACCTTC. Translation gives CASSLPGQGSGGYTF. The chain employs TRBV6-5 and TRBJ1-2, with TRBD1 matching 9 bases. The CDR3 has 15 amino acids. The germline V gene has CDR1 MNHEY and CDR2 SVGAGI. J was trimmed by 7 bases and V by 4 bases; bases with no gene match: 10.

The chain links TRBV27 to TRBJ2-7; D may match TRBD1 or TRBD2 (6 bases each). Trimming shortened V by 4 bases and J by 5 bases, and 15 bases separated the two germline ends. CDR1 MNHEY and CDR2 SMNVEV come from the germline V gene (reference sequence). CDR3 length: 14 amino acids. For the CDR3, the DNA is TGTGCCAGCAGTTGGCAGGAGGGGGTCCACGAGCAGTACTTC. Its translation: CASSWQEGVHEQYF.

V usage is TRBV27 and J usage is TRBJ2-7, with 7 bases lining up with TRBD1. Germline values: CDR1 MNHEY, CDR2 SMNVEV (reference sequence). The ends lost 0 bases at V and 4 bases at J; junction bases unmatched: 6. The CDR3 loop spans 15 amino acids. DNA for the CDR3: TGTGCCAGCAGTTTATCGGGGGACAGAACTTACGAGCAGTACTTC. As protein: CASSLSGDRTYEQYF.

The V and J genes are TRBV7-9 and TRBJ1-1, with D perhaps TRBD1 (5 bases). CDR3 length: 19 residues. Germline CDR1 SEHNR, CDR2 FQNEAQ (reference sequence). Trimming removed 6 bases at V and 4 bases at J, with 30 bases between. This CDR3 is CASRSRGGFSAPLLTEAFF. The CDR3 coding sequence is TGTGCCAGCAGGTCTCGGGGGGGTTTTTCTGCGCCCTTACTCACTGAAGCTTTCTTT.

This clone was observed a handful of times. The chain couples TRBV5-6 to TRBJ1-1; D is unclear. The CDR3 is 14 residues long. V was pared by 0 bases and J by 2 bases, with 8 bases between. Germline V gene lookup returns CDR1 SGHDT and CDR2 YYEEEE. This CDR3 reads CASSLVPTNTEAFF. CDR3 bases: TGTGCCAGCAGCTTGGTGCCCACTAACACTGAAGCTTTCTTT.

The CDR3 bases are TGTGCCAGCAGCTTAGTTGCGGGGGCCGCCACCAGCTACAATGAGCAGTTCTTC. It specifies CASSLVAGAATSYNEQFF. This chain connects TRBV7-2 to TRBJ2-1, with D possibly TRBD2 on 7 matching bases. V was cut by 1 base and J by 3 bases, with 19 bases left in between. CDR3 length equals 18 residues. Germline V CDR1 and CDR2: SGHTA, FQGNSA.